This T cell receptor (beta chain) was captured in a study of CD8 T cells in ankylosing spondylitis. Study-wide results and caveats: A TCR beta motif made of several highly homologous variants seemed typical of ankylosing spondylitis blood. In peripheral blood, disease-linked CD8+ clones occurred at relatively low frequencies. Both synovial fluid and blood in reactive arthritis had previously been reported to carry some motif variants.

With 4 bases removed from V and 3 bases from J, the gap between germline ends came to 8 bases. The CDR3 has 13 residues. The germline gives CDR1 MDHEN, CDR2 SYDVKM. Regarding this clonotype: Its specificity is not known.

Quantitative 5'-RACE with molecular barcodes was used to make the TCR beta libraries. From the 5' RACE reads, TCRdb called clonotypes with MiXCR, one entry per CDR3 protein. The sample lists 150,000 to 200,000 distinct CDR3 sequences, about 20% seen once, with 4.3% in the top ten. This TCR was recovered from a male donor aged 10-29 years with ankylosing spondylitis or in good health (not recorded which). Sequencing used blood, either unsorted or a sorted T cell fraction (not recorded which). V gene TRBV28 combines with J gene TRBJ2-3; maybe TRBD1 (6 bases). The CDR3 reads CASSWGRTDTQYF. CDR3 sequence (DNA): TGTGCCAGCAGTTGGGGGCGGACAGATACGCAGTATTTT.